A single sample is the source of the 22 T cell receptor beta chains below, sequenced in a study of blood T cell repertoires in COVID-19. TCRdb keeps only in-frame clones here, not all; method: immunoSEQ multiplex PCR. The table records about 300,000 clones, 75% to 90% of them present only once. Source material: peripheral blood. These receptors all stem from a man aged 40-49 years with acute or convalescent COVID-19.

J is TRBJ2-3 and V is TRBV5-6; 11 bases match TRBD1. J gave up 1 base and V 2 bases, and 3 bases lay outside the gene matches. Germline lookup yields CDR1 SGHDT and CDR2 YYEEEE. This CDR3 is 16 amino acids long. DNA for the CDR3: TGTGCCAGCAGCTTCTGGACAGGGGGCCGCACAGATACGCAGTATTTT. This translates into CASSFWTGGRTDTQYF.

The chain carries TRBV10-3 and TRBJ2-1, with D maybe TRBD1 (7 bases). The CDR3 is 14 amino acids. Trimming cost V 8 bases and J 4 bases, with 15 bases left between them. Germline loops: CDR1 ENHRY, CDR2 SYGVKD. For the CDR3, the DNA is TGTGCCATCCAGGGGGGATTCGGATACAATGAGCAGTTCTTC. This encodes CAIQGGFGYNEQFF.

V is TRBV27 and J is TRBJ1-6; D is possibly TRBD1 (5 bases). Germline CDR1 MNHEY, CDR2 SMNVEV (reference sequence). This CDR3 contains 15 residues. V gave up 5 bases and J gave up 2 bases, with 10 bases separating them. The CDR3 loop is CASSLTAAYNSPLHF. The CDR3 nucleotides read TGTGCCAGCAGTCTGACAGCAGCCTATAATTCACCCCTCCACTTT.

The rearrangement joins TRBV30 to TRBJ1-1; D possibly corresponds to TRBD1 (6 bases). CDR1 is GTSNPN, CDR2 SVGIG, per germline (reference sequence). V was cut by 1 base and J by 9 bases, with 12 bases left in between. The CDR3 spans 12 residues. The DNA of the CDR3 is TGTGCCTGGAGTGCTGAGGGGGGGCAAGCTTTCTTT. This gives the protein CAWSAEGGQAFF.

This clone showed up just a few times. The chain has TRBV3-1 (or the pseudogene TRBV3-2) and TRBJ2-7, with a weak D call TRBD2 (6 bases). Trimming removed 3 bases at V and 5 bases at J, with 17 bases between. This CDR3 is built from 15 residues. The germline V gene has CDR1 LGHDT and CDR2 YNNKEL (reference sequence). CDR3 bases: TGTGCCAGCAGCCAGCCAGGAATAGCGGAAGACGAGCAGTACTTC. Residues: CASSQPGIAEDEQYF.

This rearrangement joins TRBV5-1 to TRBJ1-4, with D maybe TRBD1 (5 bases). CDR3 length equals 16 residues. Germline CDR1 reads SGHRS; CDR2 reads YFSETQ. The germline V and J ends were trimmed by 4 bases and 3 bases, with 16 bases remaining between them. The CDR3 DNA reads as TGCGCCAGCAGCCCGGACCCCGGGGGAGCTAATGAAAAACTGTTTTTT. Translation gives CASSPDPGGANEKLFF.

Regarding this clone: This sample also contains other DNA sequences that code for the same CDR3. The rearrangement links TRBV6-1 to TRBJ1-2; possibly TRBD1 for D (6 bases). Between the trimmed V and J ends, which lost 2 bases and 8 bases, there was a span of 9 bases. Germline CDR1 and CDR2: MNHNS and SASEGT. The CDR3 runs 12 residues. The CDR3 DNA reads as TGTGCCAGCAGTGAACAGGGGTACGGCTACACCTTC. Protein product: CASSEQGYGYTF.

The J gene is TRBJ2-3, the V gene TRBV6-6; 7 nucleotides agree with TRBD1. Trimming removed 7 bases from V and 2 bases from J; junction bases left unmatched: 6. CDR3 length: 14 amino acids. Germline CDR1 MNHNY, CDR2 SVGAGI (reference sequence). CDR3: CASTMDRYTDTQYF. The CDR3 DNA reads TGTGCCAGCACCATGGACAGGTACACAGATACGCAGTATTTT.

The rearrangement links TRBV14 to TRBJ1-1; no clear D gene. The CDR3 consists of 14 residues. V lost 4 bases to trimming and J lost 5 bases, with 14 bases between them. Germline CDR1 SGHDN, CDR2 FVKESK. The CDR3 is CASSPIAGGTEAFF. The CDR3 nucleotides read TGTGCCAGCAGCCCAATCGCTGGCGGAACTGAAGCTTTCTTT.

The chain is built from TRBV30 and TRBJ1-2; TRBD1 matches 11 bases. Germline CDR1 GTSNPN, CDR2 SVGIG (reference sequence). This CDR3 spans 17 amino acids. Unmatched junction bases numbered 13, after V lost 5 bases and J lost 2 bases. This chain's CDR3 is CAWHNGDRGFLNYGYTF. The CDR3 DNA follows: TGTGCCTGGCATAATGGGGACAGGGGGTTTTTAAACTATGGCTACACCTTC.

This clone has a single count. The gene calls are TRBV6-5 and TRBJ2-7; tentative D call: TRBD1 (6 bases). Trimming stripped 5 bases from V and 4 bases from J, with 6 bases between. The CDR3 is made up of 11 amino acids. Germline V gives CDR1 MNHEY, CDR2 SVGAGI. This CDR3 is CASSTGYEQYF. CDR3 DNA: TGTGCCAGCAGTACAGGGTACGAGCAGTACTTC.

Comment on this clone: Sequence at one end of the junction differs from germline and may be a read error. This chain joins TRBV5-1 and TRBJ1-3; TRBD1 aligns across 8 bases. The CDR3 runs 15 residues. Per the germline V gene, CDR1 is SGHRS and CDR2 is YFSETQ. This CDR3 is CASSVNGQGGYTIYF. The CDR3, as DNA: TGCGCCAGCAGCGTAAACGGACAGGGTGGATACACCATATATTTT.

The chain recombines TRBV12-3 or TRBV12-4 with TRBJ2-7; D is possibly TRBD2 (5 bases). The CDR3 consists of 12 residues. V dropped 5 bases and J dropped 7 bases, with 12 bases sitting between them. CDR3 region: CASSPWSGEQYF. The CDR3 nucleotides are TGTGCCAGCAGTCCTTGGTCGGGAGAGCAGTACTTC.

This chain uses TRBV11-1 with TRBJ2-7, with 10 bases that match TRBD1. J gave up 2 bases and V 3 bases, and 4 bases lay outside the gene matches. This CDR3 comprises 15 residues. Germline V gives CDR1 SGHAT, CDR2 FQDESV (reference sequence). The CDR3 coding sequence is TGTGCCAGCAGCTTCCGGGACAGGGGTACCTACGAGCAGTACTTC. Its protein product is CASSFRDRGTYEQYF.

This chain connects TRBV27 to TRBJ1-3; TRBD1 is a possible D gene (6 bases). The V end was cut by 3 bases, the J end by 1 base, with 10 bases between. This CDR3 region has 15 residues. Germline assignment: CDR1 MNHEY and CDR2 SMNVEV (reference sequence). The DNA of the CDR3 is TGTGCCAGCAGTTTCAGGGGAATTTCTGGAAACACCATATATTTT. Encoded protein: CASSFRGISGNTIYF.

This rearrangement joins TRBV15 to TRBJ1-3; no reliable D call. The CDR3 spans 12 residues. Germline assignment: CDR1 LNHNV and CDR2 YYDKDF (reference sequence). V was cut by 6 bases and J by 9 bases, with 12 bases left in between. CDR3 loop: CATRGGSSTIYF. The CDR3, as DNA: TGTGCCACCAGGGGCGGGAGCTCCACCATATATTTT.

This CDR3 is CATSWKGEVDTEAFF. The CDR3 DNA is TGTGCCACCAGCTGGAAGGGGGAAGTGGACACTGAAGCTTTCTTT. The chain employs TRBV24-1 and TRBJ1-1; D perhaps matches TRBD1 (6 bases). The CDR3 length is 15 residues. The V end lost 7 bases, the J end lost 3 bases, and 17 bases lay between the germline ends. The germline V gene has CDR1 KGHDR and CDR2 SFDVKD.

J is TRBJ2-6 and V is TRBV14; D gene ambiguous. V was shortened by 4 bases and J by 1 base, with 8 bases between the two germline ends. The CDR3 runs 15 residues. Per the germline V gene, CDR1 is SGHDN and CDR2 is FVKESK. CDR3 region: CASSPRMSGANVLTF. CDR3 in DNA: TGTGCCAGCAGCCCCAGAATGTCTGGGGCCAACGTCCTGACTTTC.

The chain joins TRBV6-5 to TRBJ1-4; 9 nucleotides match TRBD1. V trimming: 8 bases; J trimming: 8 bases; junction bases outside the gene matches: 9. Germline CDR1 reads MNHEY; CDR2 reads SVGAGI. CDR3 length: 14 amino acids. CDR3 amino acids: CASLRGQGREKLFF. DNA for the CDR3: TGTGCCAGCCTCCGGGGACAGGGCAGGGAAAAACTGTTTTTT.

The V gene is TRBV5-1, the J gene TRBJ2-3; tentatively, D is TRBD2 (6 bases). Trimming stripped 0 bases from V and 2 bases from J, with 13 bases between. Germline V gene data show CDR1 as SGHRS and CDR2 as YFSETQ. The length of the CDR3 is 16 residues. The CDR3 spells CASSLDNRGYTDTQYF. The DNA for the CDR3 is TGCGCCAGCAGCTTGGATAATCGGGGGTACACAGATACGCAGTATTTT. Drawing the rest from reference TRBV5-1 and TRBJ2-3, the complete variable domain is KAGVTQTPRYLIKTRGQQVTLSCSPISGHRSVSWYQQTPGQGLQFLFEYFSETQRNKGNFPGRFSGRQFSNSRSEMNVSTLELGDSALYLCASSLDNRGYTDTQYFGPGTRLTVL.

The rearrangement uses TRBV3-1 (or the pseudogene TRBV3-2) and TRBJ2-1; 8 nucleotides line up with TRBD2. With 2 bases clipped from V and 0 bases from J, the junction kept 3 bases outside the gene matches. Germline V gene lookup returns CDR1 LGHDT and CDR2 YNNKEL (reference sequence). The length of the CDR3 is 16 residues. DNA for the CDR3: TGTGCCAGCAGCCAACGGGGGGGTTACTCCTACAATGAGCAGTTCTTC. This gives the protein CASSQRGGYSYNEQFF.

The genes are TRBV29-1 and TRBJ2-3, with 10 bases matching TRBD2. The junction had 6 bases not matched to a gene; V was cut back by 1 base and J by 5 bases. The CDR3 covers 15 residues. From germline, CDR1 is SQVTM and CDR2 ANQGSEA. CDR3 DNA sequence: TGCAGCGTTGAAGTCGCTAGCGGGGGAGTAGATACGCAGTATTTT. Translation gives CSVEVASGGVDTQYF.